A single T cell receptor beta chain is shown here with its context. The antigen is not known. This CDR3 region has 16 residues. Per the germline V gene, CDR1 is SGHVS and CDR2 is FQNEAQ. V was shortened by 4 bases and J by 5 bases, with 20 bases between the two germline ends. The data derive from a study of T cell responses to AZD1222 COVID-19 vaccine. Study outcomes and limitations: Rises in breadth and depth of Spike-specific TCRs came after two AZD1222 doses. The donor cohort was predominantly white British with a female majority, and clonal diversity may have been underestimated. Among those given AZD1222, only six were seropositive at baseline. Sampled repertoires all dated from after the peak T cell response.

Only in-frame clones appear in the TCRdb table, and some are missing; sequencing was by immunoSEQ multiplex PCR. The sample shows 150,000 to 200,000 clones, approximately 90% of them seen only once. The sequence derives from an adult who received the MenACWY meningococcal vaccine as a control. Sample: peripheral blood, taken 28 days after the second dose of the MenACWY control vaccine. V is TRBV7-8 and J is TRBJ1-1, with D tentatively TRBD1 (6 bases). CDR3 residues: CASSSSTGTAGTEAFF. DNA of the CDR3: TGTGCCAGCAGCTCCTCAACAGGGACGGCAGGGACTGAAGCTTTCTTT.